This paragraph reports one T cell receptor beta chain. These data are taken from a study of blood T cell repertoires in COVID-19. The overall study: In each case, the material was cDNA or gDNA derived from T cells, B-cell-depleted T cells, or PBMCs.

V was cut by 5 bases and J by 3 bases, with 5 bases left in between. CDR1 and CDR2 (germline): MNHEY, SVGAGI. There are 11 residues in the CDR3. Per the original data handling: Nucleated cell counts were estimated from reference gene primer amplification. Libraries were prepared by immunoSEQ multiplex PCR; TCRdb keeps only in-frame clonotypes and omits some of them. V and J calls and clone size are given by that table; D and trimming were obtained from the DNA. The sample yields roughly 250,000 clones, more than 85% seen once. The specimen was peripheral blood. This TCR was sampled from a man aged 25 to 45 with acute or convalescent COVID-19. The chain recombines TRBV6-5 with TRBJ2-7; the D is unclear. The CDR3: CASSPHYEQYF. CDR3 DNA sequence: TGTGCCAGCAGTCCCCACTACGAGCAGTACTTC.